Below are 21 T cell receptor beta chains sequenced from a single sample in a study of T cell responses to AZD1222 COVID-19 vaccine. Sequencing was performed with immunoSEQ multiplex PCR; in TCRdb, only in-frame clones are kept and a portion is missing. The sample yields approximately 120,000 clones, approximately 93% seen once. This material consisted of peripheral blood, taken on day 0 of AZD1222 vaccination. These receptors were taken from an adult in good health.

This sequence joins TRBV4-1 and TRBJ1-2; possible D gene TRBD1, 6 bases. V lost 1 base, J lost 4 bases, and 10 bases lay in between. Germline CDR1 is MGHRA and CDR2 is YSYEKL. The CDR3 runs to 14 residues. The CDR3 nucleotides are TGCGCCAGCAGCCAAGCAGGGGTACGCTATGGCTACACCTTC. Its protein product is CASSQAGVRYGYTF.

This chain joins TRBV15 and TRBJ1-2; D is ambiguous. Trimming left V 4 bases short and J 2 bases short, with 5 bases between. Germline V CDR1 and CDR2: LNHNV, YYDKDF (reference sequence). The CDR3 has 12 amino acids. The CDR3 DNA reads as TGTGCCACCAGCAACCTCAACTATGGCTACACCTTC. Its translation is CATSNLNYGYTF. The variable domain in full, with the rest retrieved from reference TRBV15 and TRBJ1-2, is DAMVIQNPRYQVTQFGKPVTLSCSQTLNHNVMYWYQQKSSQAPKLLFHYYDKDFNNEADTPDNFQSRRPNTSFCFLDIRSPGLGDTAMYLCATSNLNYGYTFGSGTRLTVV.

This chain uses TRBV7-9 with TRBJ2-5, with D perhaps matching TRBD1 or TRBD2 (5 bases each). Germline-derived CDR1 and CDR2 are SEHNR and FQNEAQ (reference sequence). With 2 bases removed from V and 2 bases from J, the gap between germline ends came to 12 bases. The CDR3 extends over 15 amino acids. The CDR3 region is CASSLLAWGQETQYF. The CDR3 coding sequence is TGTGCCAGCAGCTTACTAGCCTGGGGGCAAGAGACCCAGTACTTC.

This chain links TRBV5-1 with TRBJ2-1, with 8 positions matching TRBD1. The germline gives CDR1 SGHRS, CDR2 YFSETQ. CDR3 length: 15 amino acids. J gave up 9 bases and V 0 bases, and 8 bases lay outside the gene matches. The CDR3 nucleotides read TGCGCCAGCAGCTTGGAGGACAGGGTCCGCGGTGAGCAGTTCTTC. Protein sequence: CASSLEDRVRGEQFF.

V usage is TRBV7-6 and J usage is TRBJ1-4; D perhaps matches TRBD1 (6 bases). There are 15 residues in the CDR3. V lost 5 bases and J 0 bases, leaving 10 bases between the germline ends. Germline assignment: CDR1 SGHVS and CDR2 FNYEAQ. The CDR3 here is CASSMRTATNEKLFF. CDR3 sequence (DNA): TGTGCCAGCAGCATGAGGACAGCAACTAATGAAAAACTGTTTTTT.

V and J are TRBV9 and TRBJ1-1; D is undetermined. Per germline, CDR1 SGDLS and CDR2 YYNGEE. V lost 0 bases and J 5 bases, leaving 14 bases between the germline ends. The CDR3 totals 15 residues. CDR3 coding DNA: TGTGCCAGCAGCGTAGCGCGCGAGCTAGGGACTGAAGCTTTCTTT. Encoded protein: CASSVARELGTEAFF.

The gene calls are TRBV5-6 and TRBJ2-7; D gene unclear. The CDR3 extends over 13 amino acids. Trimming took off 7 bases at V and 1 base at J, with 12 bases between the two ends. Germline V gene sequence: CDR1 SGHDT, CDR2 YYEEEE. CDR3 bases: TGTGCCAGCCGGCAGAAAGCTTCCTACGAGCAGTACTTC. Protein: CASRQKASYEQYF. Looking up the rest from reference TRBV5-6 and TRBJ2-7 gives the full variable domain: DAGVTQSPTHLIKTRGQQVTLRCSPKSGHDTVSWYQQALGQGPQFIFQYYEEEERQRGNFPDRFSGHQFPNYSSELNVNALLLGDSALYLCASRQKASYEQYFGPGTRLTVT.

CDR3 protein: CASSLGTGVATEAFF. The CDR3 DNA reads as TGTGCCAGCAGCTTAGGGACAGGGGTGGCCACTGAAGCTTTCTTT. The gene calls are TRBV7-2 and TRBJ1-1, with 9 positions matching TRBD1. J was trimmed by 4 bases and V by 1 base; bases with no gene match: 4. This CDR3 region has 15 residues. The germline CDR1 and CDR2 sequences are SGHTA and FQGNSA.

This clone was recorded a few times. The chain is built from TRBV7-9 and TRBJ2-1, with TRBD2 matching 7 bases. V lost 4 bases to trimming and J lost 7 bases; unmatched junction nucleotides: 10. Germline lookup yields CDR1 SEHNR and CDR2 FQNEAQ (reference sequence). This CDR3 is 15 amino acids long. CDR3 residues: CASSSGLGLGNEQFF. The CDR3 region has the DNA TGTGCCAGCAGCTCGGGACTCGGACTAGGAAATGAGCAGTTCTTC.

This clone appeared a single time. The chain has TRBV11-2 and TRBJ2-2, with 9 bases lining up with TRBD2. Germline-derived CDR1 and CDR2 are SGHAT and FQNNGV. Trimming removed 8 bases from V and 2 bases from J; junction bases left unmatched: 12. The length of the CDR3 is 17 residues. The CDR3 coding sequence is TGTGCCAGCTGCGTTCCCGGACTAGCGCCCAACACCGGGGAGCTGTTTTTT. It codes for CASCVPGLAPNTGELFF.

This chain links TRBV9 with TRBJ2-7, with 9 bases aligning to TRBD2. The germline V gene has CDR1 SGDLS and CDR2 YYNGEE. V was pared by 4 bases and J by 7 bases, with 12 bases of the junction left unmatched. CDR3 length: 15 residues. As DNA, the CDR3 is TGTGCCAGCAGCCTATCTGGGCGGGAGGGCCTAGAGCAGTACTTC. Translated: CASSLSGREGLEQYF.

The V call is TRBV28, the J call TRBJ1-2; 7 bases map to TRBD1. CDR3 length: 14 amino acids. V lost 6 bases to trimming and J lost 5 bases; unmatched junction nucleotides: 9. The germline V gene has CDR1 MDHEN and CDR2 SYDVKM. The CDR3 reads CASSRTGAGYGYTF. The CDR3 coding sequence is TGTGCCAGCAGCCGGACAGGCGCAGGGTATGGCTACACCTTC.

The chain recombines TRBV7-3 with TRBJ2-1; TRBD2 matches 10 bases. The CDR3 length is 16 residues. Germline loops: CDR1 SGHTA, CDR2 FQGTGA. V dropped 5 bases and J dropped 5; count of bases not matched to a gene: 9. CDR3 sequence: CASSRARTSGDNEQFF. CDR3 DNA: TGTGCCAGCAGCAGGGCCCGGACTAGCGGCGACAATGAGCAGTTCTTC. The full variable domain, completed using reference TRBV7-3 and TRBJ2-1, is GAGVSQTPSNKVTEKGKYVELRCDPISGHTALYWYRQSLGQGPEFLIYFQGTGAADDSGLPNDRFFAVRPEGSVSTLKIQRTERGDSAVYLCASSRARTSGDNEQFFGPGTRLTVL.

V gene TRBV14 combines with J gene TRBJ1-1; tentative D call: TRBD1 (6 bases). Germline V lookup: CDR1 SGHDN, CDR2 FVKESK. Trimming pared 2 bases from V and 3 bases from J, leaving 13 bases between. This CDR3 has 15 residues. CDR3 sequence: CASSQPRGGHTEAFF. The CDR3 coding sequence is TGTGCCAGCAGCCAACCTCGCGGGGGGCACACTGAAGCTTTCTTT. The whole variable domain, remainder taken from reference TRBV14 and TRBJ1-1, is EAGVTQFPSHSVIEKGQTVTLRCDPISGHDNLYWYRRVMGKEIKFLLHFVKESKQDESGMPNNRFLAERTGGTYSTLKVQPAELEDSGVYFCASSQPRGGHTEAFFGQGTRLTVV.

The chain has TRBV19 and TRBJ1-2; D gene ambiguous. CDR1 is LNHDA, CDR2 SQIVND, per germline (reference sequence). V lost 4 bases to trimming and J lost 4 bases, with 7 bases between them. This CDR3 has 12 amino acids. CDR3 sequence reads: CASSTRAYGYTF. The CDR3 DNA reads as TGTGCCAGTAGTACCCGTGCCTATGGCTACACCTTC.

The rearrangement uses TRBV18 and TRBJ2-3; maybe TRBD1 (7 bases). This CDR3 has 14 residues. Germline CDR1 reads KGHSH; CDR2 reads LQKENI. V lost 6 bases and J lost 0, with 10 bases in between. The CDR3 bases are TGTGCCAGCTCCTCAGGGGGGAGCACAGATACGCAGTATTTT. Translating it yields CASSSGGSTDTQYF.

J is TRBJ1-2 and V is TRBV19; 9 nucleotides match TRBD1. CDR1 is LNHDA, CDR2 SQIVND, per germline (reference sequence). The CDR3 loop spans 15 amino acids. The V and J ends lost 2 bases and 8 bases, in that order; junction bases with no gene match: 9. The CDR3 DNA reads TGTGCCAGTAGTATAACGCACAGGGGGCGAAGAGGCTACACCTTC. It specifies CASSITHRGRRGYTF.

This chain connects TRBV5-4 to TRBJ2-1; 14 positions match TRBD2. CDR3 length: 17 amino acids. The V gene's germline CDR1 is SGHNT and CDR2 YYREEE (reference sequence). The V segment lost 0 bases and the J segment 4 bases; nucleotides outside the gene matches: 3. CDR3 in amino acids: CASSLGGTSGRYNEQFF. DNA for the CDR3: TGTGCCAGCAGCTTGGGGGGGACTAGCGGGAGATACAATGAGCAGTTCTTC.

This chain connects TRBV9 to TRBJ2-7, with 9 bases identical to TRBD2. The junction had 7 bases not matched to a gene; V was cut back by 0 bases and J by 0 bases. Germline V CDR1 and CDR2: SGDLS, YYNGEE. This CDR3 comprises 17 residues. CDR3 sequence reads: CASSVGLAGLSSYEQYF. CDR3 DNA: TGTGCCAGCAGCGTAGGCCTAGCGGGACTTAGCTCCTACGAGCAGTACTTC.

The chain links TRBV7-2 to TRBJ1-4, with 9 nucleotides matching TRBD1. Unmatched junction bases numbered 9, after V lost 5 bases and J lost 2 bases. CDR3 size: 17 residues. Germline CDR1 is SGHTA and CDR2 is FQGNSA. The CDR3 DNA reads as TGTGCCAGCAGCCCTACAGGGGGCCGGGCGACTAATGAAAAACTGTTTTTT. This gives the protein CASSPTGGRATNEKLFF. Together with reference TRBV7-2 and TRBJ1-4, the CDR3 gives the full variable domain: GAGVSQSPSNKVTEKGKDVELRCDPISGHTALYWYRQSLGQGLEFLIYFQGNSAPDKSGLPSDRFSAERTGGSVSTLTIQRTQQEDSAVYLCASSPTGGRATNEKLFFGSGTQLSVL.

The table lists this clone with a few counts. This rearrangement joins TRBV14 to TRBJ2-7; TRBD1 agrees at 9 bases. Germline V gives CDR1 SGHDN, CDR2 FVKESK. The trim removed 4 bases at V and 3 bases at J, leaving 4 bases unmatched. The CDR3 is made up of 14 amino acids. The CDR3 DNA is TGTGCCAGCAGCCCCCAGGACAGGGGCTACGAGCAGTACTTC. Protein product: CASSPQDRGYEQYF. Drawing the rest from reference TRBV14 and TRBJ2-7, the complete variable domain is EAGVTQFPSHSVIEKGQTVTLRCDPISGHDNLYWYRRVMGKEIKFLLHFVKESKQDESGMPNNRFLAERTGGTYSTLKVQPAELEDSGVYFCASSPQDRGYEQYFGPGTRLTVT.